This entry lists 5 T cell receptor beta chains sequenced from one sample in a study of cytomegalovirus exposure and HLA in healthy donors. A multiplex PCR was run with 60 Vbeta primers and 13 Jbeta primers. Only in-frame clones appear in the TCRdb table, and some are missing; sequencing was by immunoSEQ multiplex PCR. The repertoire holds 200,000 or so clones, 80% to 85% seen once, with 6.5% in the top ten. Specimen: PBMCs. Receptor source: a woman in her forties or fifties in good health and CMV-seropositive.

The chain combines TRBV11-3 with TRBJ2-3; D perhaps matches TRBD2 (5 bases). CDR3 size: 16 residues. V was trimmed by 5 bases and J by 1 base, leaving 16 bases between them. The germline gives CDR1 SGHNT, CDR2 YENEEA. CDR3 nucleotides: TGTGCCAGCAGCCCGGGCCTCACGAGGGGCACAGATACGCAGTATTTT. Its protein product is CASSPGLTRGTDTQYF.

The chain carries TRBV30 and TRBJ2-5; a possible D gene is TRBD1 (5 bases). Germline CDR1 and CDR2: GTSNPN and SVGIG (reference sequence). CDR3 length equals 12 residues. V was pared by 2 bases and J by 5 bases, with 9 bases between. The CDR3 loop is CAWSRGSETQYF. For the CDR3, the DNA is TGTGCCTGGAGTAGGGGCAGCGAGACCCAGTACTTC.

The chain has TRBV4-1 and TRBJ2-5; D might be TRBD1 (6 bases). CDR1 is MGHRA, CDR2 YSYEKL, per germline. The V gene lost 2 bases and the J gene lost 1 base, with 17 bases spanning the gap. This CDR3 comprises 17 residues. CDR3 sequence reads: CASSQTGTTQPQETQYF. The CDR3 region has the DNA TGCGCCAGCAGCCAAACCGGGACAACCCAACCCCAAGAGACCCAGTACTTC.

The chain couples TRBV27 to TRBJ2-7; a possible D gene is TRBD1 (5 bases). V lost 6 bases and J 2 bases, leaving 14 bases between the germline ends. CDR3 length: 14 amino acids. Germline V gives CDR1 MNHEY, CDR2 SMNVEV (reference sequence). The CDR3 DNA is TGTGCCAGCAGGAGGCAGGGATCACCCTACGAGCAGTACTTC. Its protein is CASRRQGSPYEQYF.

This chain connects TRBV10-1 to TRBJ2-5; a weak D match, TRBD2 (6 bases). Deletions cut 6 bases from V and 1 base from J, with 9 bases between. Germline V gene data show CDR1 as WNHNN and CDR2 as SYGVQD (reference sequence). The CDR3 length is 13 residues. The CDR3 reads CASSSSVQETQYF. The DNA of the CDR3 is TGCGCCAGCAGCTCTAGCGTCCAAGAGACCCAGTACTTC.